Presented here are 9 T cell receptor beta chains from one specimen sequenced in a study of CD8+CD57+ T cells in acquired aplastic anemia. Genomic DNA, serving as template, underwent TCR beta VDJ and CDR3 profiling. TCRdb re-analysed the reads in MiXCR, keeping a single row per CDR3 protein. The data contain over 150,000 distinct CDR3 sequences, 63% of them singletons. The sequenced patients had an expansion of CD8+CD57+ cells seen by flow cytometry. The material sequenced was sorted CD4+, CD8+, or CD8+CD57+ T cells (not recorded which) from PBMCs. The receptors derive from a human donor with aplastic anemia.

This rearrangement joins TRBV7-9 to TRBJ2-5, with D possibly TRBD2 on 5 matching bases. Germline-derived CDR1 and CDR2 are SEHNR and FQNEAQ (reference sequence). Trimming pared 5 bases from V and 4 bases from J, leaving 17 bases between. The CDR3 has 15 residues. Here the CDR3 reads CASSQEKSGIETQYF. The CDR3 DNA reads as TGTGCCAGCAGCCAAGAAAAGTCGGGGATAGAGACCCAGTACTTC. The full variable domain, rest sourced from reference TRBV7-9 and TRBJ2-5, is DTGVSQNPRHKITKRGQNVTFRCDPISEHNRLYWYRQTLGQGPEFLTYFQNEAQLEKSRLLSDRFSAERPKGSFSTLEIQRTEQGDSAMYLCASSQEKSGIETQYFGPGTRLLVL.

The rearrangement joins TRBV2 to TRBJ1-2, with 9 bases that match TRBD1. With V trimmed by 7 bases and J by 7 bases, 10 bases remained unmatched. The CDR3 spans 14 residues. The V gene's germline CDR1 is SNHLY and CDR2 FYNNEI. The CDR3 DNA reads TGTGCCAGCACTACAGGACAGGGGCATACTGGCTACACCTTC. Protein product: CASTTGQGHTGYTF.

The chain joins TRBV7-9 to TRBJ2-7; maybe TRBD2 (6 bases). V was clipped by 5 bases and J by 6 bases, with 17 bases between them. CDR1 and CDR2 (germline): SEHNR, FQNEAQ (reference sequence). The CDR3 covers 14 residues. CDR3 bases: TGTGCCAGCAGCCGTACGACCTTGGGGGGCGAGCAGTACTTC. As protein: CASSRTTLGGEQYF.

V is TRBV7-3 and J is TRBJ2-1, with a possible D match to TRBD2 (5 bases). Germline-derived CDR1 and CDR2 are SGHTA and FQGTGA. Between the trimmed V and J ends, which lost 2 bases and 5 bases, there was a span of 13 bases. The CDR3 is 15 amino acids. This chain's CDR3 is CASSLLGEVDNEQFF. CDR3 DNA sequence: TGTGCCAGCAGCTTACTCGGGGAAGTGGACAATGAGCAGTTCTTC.

The CDR3: CASSVGLGWSSPLHF. The CDR3 DNA reads TGTGCCAGCAGCGTAGGGCTGGGGTGGAGTTCACCCCTCCACTTT. The genes are TRBV14 and TRBJ1-6; D gene ambiguous. The CDR3 sequence is 15 residues long. Trimming took 5 bases from V and 9 from J, leaving 17 bases between them. Germline V gene sequence: CDR1 SGHDN, CDR2 FVKESK.

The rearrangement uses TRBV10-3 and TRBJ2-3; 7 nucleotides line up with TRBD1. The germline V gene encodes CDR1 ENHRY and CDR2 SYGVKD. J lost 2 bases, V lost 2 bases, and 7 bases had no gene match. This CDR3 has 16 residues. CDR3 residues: CAISEEGTADTDTQYF. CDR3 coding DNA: TGTGCCATCAGTGAGGAGGGGACAGCGGACACAGATACGCAGTATTTT.

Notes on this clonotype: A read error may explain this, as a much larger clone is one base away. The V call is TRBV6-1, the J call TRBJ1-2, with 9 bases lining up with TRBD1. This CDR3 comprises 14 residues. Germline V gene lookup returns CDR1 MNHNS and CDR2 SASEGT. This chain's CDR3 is CASIQTGGDYGYAF. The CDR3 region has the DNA TGTGCCAGCATTCAGACAGGGGGTGACTATGGCTACGCCTTC.

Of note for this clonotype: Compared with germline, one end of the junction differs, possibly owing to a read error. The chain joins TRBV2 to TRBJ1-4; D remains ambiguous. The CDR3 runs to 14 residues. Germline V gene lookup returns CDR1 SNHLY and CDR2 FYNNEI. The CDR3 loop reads CASRQEETAEKLFF. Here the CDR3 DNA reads TGCGCCAGCAGACAAGAGGAAACAGCTGAAAAACTGTTTTTT.

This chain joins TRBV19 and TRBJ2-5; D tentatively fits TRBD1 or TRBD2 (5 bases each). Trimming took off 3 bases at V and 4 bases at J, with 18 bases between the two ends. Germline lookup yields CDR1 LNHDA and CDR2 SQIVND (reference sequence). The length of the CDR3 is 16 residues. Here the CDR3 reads CASSIPVGRGPETQYF. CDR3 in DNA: TGTGCCAGTAGTATTCCCGTGGGGCGCGGGCCAGAGACCCAGTACTTC.